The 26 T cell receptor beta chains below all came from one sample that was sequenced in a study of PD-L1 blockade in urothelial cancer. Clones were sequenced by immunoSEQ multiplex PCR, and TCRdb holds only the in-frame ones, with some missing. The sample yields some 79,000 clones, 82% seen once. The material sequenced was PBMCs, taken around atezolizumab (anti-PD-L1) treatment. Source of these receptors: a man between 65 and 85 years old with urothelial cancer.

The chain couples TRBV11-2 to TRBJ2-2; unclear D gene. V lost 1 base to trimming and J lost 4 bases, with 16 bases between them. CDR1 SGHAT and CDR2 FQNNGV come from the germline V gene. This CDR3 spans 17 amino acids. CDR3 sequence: CASSLGGTVASTGELFF. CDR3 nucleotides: TGTGCCAGCAGCTTAGGCGGTACCGTGGCTAGCACCGGGGAGCTGTTTTTT.

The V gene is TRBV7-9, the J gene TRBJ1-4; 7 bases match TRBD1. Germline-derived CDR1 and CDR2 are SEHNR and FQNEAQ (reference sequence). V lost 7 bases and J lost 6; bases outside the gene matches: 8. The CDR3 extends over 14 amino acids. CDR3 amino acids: CASTKGQADEKLFF. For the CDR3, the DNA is TGTGCCAGCACCAAAGGACAGGCTGATGAAAAACTGTTTTTT.

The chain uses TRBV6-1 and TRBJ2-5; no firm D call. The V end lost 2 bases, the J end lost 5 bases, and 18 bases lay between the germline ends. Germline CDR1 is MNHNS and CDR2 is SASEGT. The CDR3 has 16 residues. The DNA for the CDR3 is TGTGCCAGCAGTGAAAAAGGCCCCCCCGAGGCCGAGACCCAGTACTTC. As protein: CASSEKGPPEAETQYF.

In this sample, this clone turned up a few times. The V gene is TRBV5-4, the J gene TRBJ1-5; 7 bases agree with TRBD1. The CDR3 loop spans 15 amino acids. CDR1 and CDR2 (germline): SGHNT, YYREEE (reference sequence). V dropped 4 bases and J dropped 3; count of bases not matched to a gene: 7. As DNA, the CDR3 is TGTGCCAGCAGCCTCACAACAGGGGACAATCAGCCCCAGCATTTT. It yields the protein CASSLTTGDNQPQHF.

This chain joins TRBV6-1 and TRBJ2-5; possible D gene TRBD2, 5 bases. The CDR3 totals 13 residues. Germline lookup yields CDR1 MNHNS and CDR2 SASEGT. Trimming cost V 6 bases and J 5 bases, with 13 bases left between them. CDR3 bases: TGTGCCAGCAGCACGACCCCGGGGGAGACCCAGTACTTC. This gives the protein CASSTTPGETQYF.

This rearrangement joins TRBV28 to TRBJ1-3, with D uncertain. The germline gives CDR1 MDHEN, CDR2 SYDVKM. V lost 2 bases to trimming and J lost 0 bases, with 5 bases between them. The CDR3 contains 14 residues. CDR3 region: CASSLATSGNTIYF. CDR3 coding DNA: TGTGCCAGCAGTTTAGCTACCTCTGGAAACACCATATATTTT.

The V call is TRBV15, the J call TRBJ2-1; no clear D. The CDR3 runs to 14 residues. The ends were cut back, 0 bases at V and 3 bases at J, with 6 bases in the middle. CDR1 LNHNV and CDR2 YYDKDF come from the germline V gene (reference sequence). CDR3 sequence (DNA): TGTGCCACCAGCAGAGAGGGCAGCTACAATGAGCAGTTCTTC. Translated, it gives CATSREGSYNEQFF.

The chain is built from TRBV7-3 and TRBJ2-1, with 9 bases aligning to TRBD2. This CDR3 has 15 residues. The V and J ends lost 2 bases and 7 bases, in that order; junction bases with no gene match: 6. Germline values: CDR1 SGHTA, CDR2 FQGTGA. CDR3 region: CASSLEAGGGNEQFF. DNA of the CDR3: TGTGCCAGCAGCTTAGAAGCGGGGGGCGGTAATGAGCAGTTCTTC.

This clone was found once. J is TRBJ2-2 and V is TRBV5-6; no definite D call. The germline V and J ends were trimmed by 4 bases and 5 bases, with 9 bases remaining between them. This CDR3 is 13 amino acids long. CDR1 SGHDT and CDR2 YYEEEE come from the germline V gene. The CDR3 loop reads CASSPQFTGELFF. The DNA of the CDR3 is TGTGCCAGCAGCCCTCAGTTTACCGGGGAGCTGTTTTTT.

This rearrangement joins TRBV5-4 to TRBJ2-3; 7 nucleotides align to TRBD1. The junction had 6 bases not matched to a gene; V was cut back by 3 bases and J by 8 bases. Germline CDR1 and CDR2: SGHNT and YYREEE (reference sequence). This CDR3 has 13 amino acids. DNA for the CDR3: TGTGCCAGCAGCTCGACAGGGCTGGCTACGCAGTATTTT. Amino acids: CASSSTGLATQYF.

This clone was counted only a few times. The CDR3 region is CASSPWSGMNTEAFF. Written as DNA, the CDR3 is TGCGCCAGCAGCCCTTGGTCGGGGATGAACACTGAAGCTTTCTTT. The chain links TRBV5-1 to TRBJ1-1; D unclear. The germline V gene has CDR1 SGHRS and CDR2 YFSETQ. CDR3 length equals 15 residues. V shed 4 bases and J shed 0 bases, with 13 bases lying between them.

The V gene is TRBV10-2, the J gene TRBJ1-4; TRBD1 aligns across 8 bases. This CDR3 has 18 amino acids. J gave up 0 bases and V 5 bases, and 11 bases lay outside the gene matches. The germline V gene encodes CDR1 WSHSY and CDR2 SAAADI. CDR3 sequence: CASSSGQGGSATNEKLFF. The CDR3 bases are TGCGCCAGCAGTTCTGGACAGGGAGGGTCGGCAACTAATGAAAAACTGTTTTTT.

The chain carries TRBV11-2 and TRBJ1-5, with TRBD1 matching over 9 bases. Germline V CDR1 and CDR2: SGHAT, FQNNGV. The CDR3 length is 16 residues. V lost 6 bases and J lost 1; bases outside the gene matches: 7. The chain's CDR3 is CASSLTGGLSNQPQHF. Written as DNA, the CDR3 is TGTGCCAGCAGTTTAACAGGGGGCTTAAGCAATCAGCCCCAGCATTTT.

Here the CDR3 DNA reads TGTGCCAGCAGCTTAGGACTAGCCAATGAGCAGTTCTTC. Encoded protein: CASSLGLANEQFF. The chain is built from TRBV11-2 and TRBJ2-1, with 7 bases that match TRBD2. V shed 1 base, J shed 6 bases, and the junction held 0 bases outside the gene matches. Germline V gives CDR1 SGHAT, CDR2 FQNNGV. The CDR3 covers 13 residues.

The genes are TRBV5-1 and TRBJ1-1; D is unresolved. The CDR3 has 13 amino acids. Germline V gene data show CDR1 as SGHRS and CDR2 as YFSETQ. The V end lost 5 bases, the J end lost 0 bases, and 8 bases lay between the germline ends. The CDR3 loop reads CASRVQMNTEAFF. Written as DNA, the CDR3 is TGCGCCAGCAGAGTTCAGATGAACACTGAAGCTTTCTTT.

The CDR3 loop reads CASGQQGARGSEQYF. CDR3 in DNA: TGTGCCAGCGGCCAACAGGGGGCGCGAGGTAGCGAGCAGTACTTC. V is TRBV18 and J is TRBJ2-7, with 9 bases that match TRBD1. The length of the CDR3 is 15 residues. The J segment lost 6 bases and the V segment lost 8 bases, leaving 14 bases of the junction unmatched. Germline V gene data show CDR1 as KGHSH and CDR2 as LQKENI.

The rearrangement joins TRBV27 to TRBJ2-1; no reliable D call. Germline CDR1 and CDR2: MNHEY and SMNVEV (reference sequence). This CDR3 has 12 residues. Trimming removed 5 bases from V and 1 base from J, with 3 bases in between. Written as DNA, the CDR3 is TGTGCCAGCAGTCCATCCTACAATGAGCAGTTCTTC. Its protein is CASSPSYNEQFF.

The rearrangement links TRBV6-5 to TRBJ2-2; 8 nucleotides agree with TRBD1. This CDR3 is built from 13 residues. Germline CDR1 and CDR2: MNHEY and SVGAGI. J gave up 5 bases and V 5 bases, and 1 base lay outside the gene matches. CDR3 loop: CASSTGGTGELFF. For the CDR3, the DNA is TGTGCCAGCAGTACAGGGGGGACCGGGGAGCTGTTTTTT.

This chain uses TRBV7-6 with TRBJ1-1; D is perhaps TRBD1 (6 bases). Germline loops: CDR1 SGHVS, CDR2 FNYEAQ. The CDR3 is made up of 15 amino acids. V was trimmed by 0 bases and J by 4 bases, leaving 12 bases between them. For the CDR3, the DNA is TGTGCCAGCAGCTTAGCGTCAGGGGTTTCCACTGAAGCTTTCTTT. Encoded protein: CASSLASGVSTEAFF.

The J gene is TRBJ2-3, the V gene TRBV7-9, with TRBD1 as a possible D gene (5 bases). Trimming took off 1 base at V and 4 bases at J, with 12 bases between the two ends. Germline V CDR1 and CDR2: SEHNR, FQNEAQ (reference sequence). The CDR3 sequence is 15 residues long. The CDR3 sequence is CASSLGNWGADTQYF. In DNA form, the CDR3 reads TGTGCCAGCAGCTTAGGTAACTGGGGCGCAGATACGCAGTATTTT.

CDR3 sequence reads: CATRSGAENYGYTF. In DNA form, the CDR3 reads TGTGCCACCAGATCAGGGGCCGAAAACTATGGCTACACCTTC. The chain employs TRBV10-3 and TRBJ1-2, with D maybe TRBD1 (6 bases). CDR3 size: 14 residues. The germline V and J ends were trimmed by 10 bases and 2 bases, with 17 bases remaining between them. From germline, CDR1 is ENHRY and CDR2 SYGVKD.

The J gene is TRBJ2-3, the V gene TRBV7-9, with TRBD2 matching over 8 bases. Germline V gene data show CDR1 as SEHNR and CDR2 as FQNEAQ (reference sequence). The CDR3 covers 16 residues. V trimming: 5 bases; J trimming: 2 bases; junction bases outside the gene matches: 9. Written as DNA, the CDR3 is TGTGCCAGCAGCCGGGGGGTAGCGGGGACCACAGATACGCAGTATTTT. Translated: CASSRGVAGTTDTQYF.

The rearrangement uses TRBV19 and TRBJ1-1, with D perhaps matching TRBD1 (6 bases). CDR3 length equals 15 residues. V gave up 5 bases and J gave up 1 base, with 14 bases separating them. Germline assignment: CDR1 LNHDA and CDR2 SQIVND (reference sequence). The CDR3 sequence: CASSLRGAGNTEAFF. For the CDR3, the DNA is TGTGCCAGTAGTCTCAGGGGCGCCGGGAACACTGAAGCTTTCTTT.

DNA of the CDR3: TGTGCCAGCTCACCACGGTCCGAGGGGGCAGGCCAAGAGACCCAGTACTTC. This encodes CASSPRSEGAGQETQYF. The rearrangement uses TRBV18 and TRBJ2-5; TRBD1 agrees at 7 bases. From germline, CDR1 is KGHSH and CDR2 LQKENI. The CDR3 runs 17 residues. Trimming removed 1 base from V and 1 base from J; junction bases left unmatched: 9.

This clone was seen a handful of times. The CDR3 reads CASSLDLGVTYEQYF. CDR3 sequence (DNA): TGTGCCAGCAGCTTAGATCTAGGGGTCACCTACGAGCAGTACTTC. This rearrangement joins TRBV7-8 to TRBJ2-7; weak D call: TRBD1 (5 bases). The CDR3 spans 15 residues. Germline CDR1 reads SGHVS; CDR2 reads FQNEAQ. V was shortened by 1 base and J by 2 bases, with 12 bases between the two germline ends.

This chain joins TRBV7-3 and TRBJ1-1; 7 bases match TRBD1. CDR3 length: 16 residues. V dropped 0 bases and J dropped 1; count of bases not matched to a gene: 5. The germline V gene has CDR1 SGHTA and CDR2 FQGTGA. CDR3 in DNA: TGTGCCAGCAGCTTAACGGGGACAGACGGGAACACTGAAGCTTTCTTT. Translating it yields CASSLTGTDGNTEAFF.